The clone carrying this TCR beta chain was detected a few times. CDR3 size: 11 residues. The junction had 4 bases not matched to a gene; V was cut back by 6 bases and J by 5 bases. Looked up from germline, CDR1 is DFQATT and CDR2 is SNEGSKA (reference sequence). Per the original data handling: Reference gene primer amplification gave estimated nucleated cell counts. The method was immunoSEQ multiplex PCR; TCRdb's version includes in-frame clones alone and lacks a portion of them. V, J and clone size are those of that table, while D and trimming were read from the DNA. The sample contains roughly 95,000 clones, about 80% of which appear only once. The record originates from a study of blood T cell repertoires in COVID-19. Study-wide background: The United States, Italy and Spain provided the acute and convalescent COVID-19 samples. Sample material is recorded as cDNA or gDNA derived from T cells, B-cell-depleted T cells, or PBMCs.

Material for sequencing was peripheral blood. The TCR sequence derives from a man aged 55 to 70 with acute or convalescent COVID-19. The V call is TRBV20-1, the J call TRBJ2-7; TRBD1 aligns across 7 bases. Here the CDR3 reads CSALQGDEQYF. As DNA, the CDR3 is TGCAGTGCCCTCCAGGGGGACGAGCAGTACTTC.